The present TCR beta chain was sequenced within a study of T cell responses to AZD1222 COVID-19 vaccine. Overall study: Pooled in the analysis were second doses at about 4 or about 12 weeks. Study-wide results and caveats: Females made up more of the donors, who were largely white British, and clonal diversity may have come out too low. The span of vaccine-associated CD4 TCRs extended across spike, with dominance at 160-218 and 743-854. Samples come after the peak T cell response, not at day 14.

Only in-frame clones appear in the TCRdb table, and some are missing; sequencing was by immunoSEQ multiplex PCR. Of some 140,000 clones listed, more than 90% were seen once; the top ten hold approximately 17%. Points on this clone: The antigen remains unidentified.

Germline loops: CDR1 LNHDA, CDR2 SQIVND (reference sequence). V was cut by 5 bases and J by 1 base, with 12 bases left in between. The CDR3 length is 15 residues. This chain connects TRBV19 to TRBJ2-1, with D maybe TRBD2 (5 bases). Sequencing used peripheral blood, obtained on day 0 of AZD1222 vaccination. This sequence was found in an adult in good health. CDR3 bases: TGTGCCAGTAGTTCCCGGGGTTGGTCCTACAATGAGCAGTTCTTC. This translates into CASSSRGWSYNEQFF. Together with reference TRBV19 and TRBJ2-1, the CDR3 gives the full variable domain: DGGITQSPKYLFRKEGQNVTLSCEQNLNHDAMYWYRQDPGQGLRLIYYSQIVNDFQKGDIAEGYSVSREKKESFPLTVTSAQKNPTAFYLCASSSRGWSYNEQFFGPGTRLTVL.